These 21 T cell receptor beta chains came from one sample sequenced in a study of metastatic and nonmetastatic thyroid tumors. Treatment of any kind had been given to no patient before thyroid surgery. TCRdb re-clonotyped the PCR reads through MiXCR. The data show roughly 98,000 clones, under 15% seen once. What was sequenced was blood. These receptors came from a female donor with papillary thyroid cancer or a benign thyroid nodule (not recorded which). Some clones in this sample may be carry-over from other donors' samples.

The rearrangement uses TRBV7-9 and TRBJ2-5; TRBD2 aligns across 9 bases. The CDR3 contains 16 residues. The V segment lost 2 bases and the J segment 2 bases; nucleotides outside the gene matches: 6. Germline V gene sequence: CDR1 SEHNR, CDR2 FQNEAQ (reference sequence). This CDR3 reads CASSLCGSGGQETQYF. The CDR3 DNA reads as TGTGCCAGCAGCTTATGTGGTAGCGGGGGTCAAGAGACCCAGTACTTC.

The chain combines TRBV4-1 with TRBJ2-1; 7 bases map to TRBD2. CDR3 length: 21 residues. CDR1 is MGHRA, CDR2 YSYEKL, per germline. Trimming removed 0 bases from V and 3 bases from J; junction bases left unmatched: 20. This CDR3 reads CASSQEDLSPGRGRSYNEQFF. In DNA form, the CDR3 reads TGCGCCAGCAGCCAAGAGGATCTCAGTCCCGGGCGGGGGAGAAGCTACAATGAGCAGTTCTTC.

V is TRBV14 and J is TRBJ2-5, with 7 bases matching TRBD1. The germline CDR1 and CDR2 sequences are SGHDN and FVKESK. V dropped 7 bases and J dropped 5; count of bases not matched to a gene: 7. The CDR3 is 13 residues long. The CDR3 reads CASILGGPETQYF. The CDR3 DNA is TGTGCCAGCATCCTAGGGGGCCCGGAGACCCAGTACTTC.

At least ten counts were recorded for this clone. The rearrangement joins TRBV7-3 to TRBJ2-6; 9 bases fit TRBD1. Germline V CDR1 and CDR2: SGHTA, FQGTGA. With 5 bases clipped from V and 2 bases from J, the junction kept 4 bases outside the gene matches. This CDR3 contains 16 residues. For the CDR3, the DNA is TGTGCCAGCAGCCGAACAGGGGGCGCTGGGGCCAACGTCCTGACTTTC. Its translation is CASSRTGGAGANVLTF.

This clone was detected a few times. The chain carries TRBV6-1 and TRBJ1-2, with a weak D call TRBD1 (5 bases). CDR1 is MNHNS, CDR2 SASEGT, per germline. The CDR3 sequence is 15 residues long. Trimming removed 3 bases from V and 4 bases from J, with 15 bases in between. The CDR3 region is CASSDPRQWCYGYTF. DNA for the CDR3: TGTGCCAGCAGTGACCCTAGACAGTGGTGCTATGGCTACACCTTC.

V usage is TRBV28 and J usage is TRBJ1-1; perhaps TRBD1 as D (5 bases). Trimming shortened V by 7 bases and J by 3 bases, and 21 bases separated the two germline ends. The CDR3 contains 16 residues. Germline-derived CDR1 and CDR2 are MDHEN and SYDVKM. The CDR3 protein is CASISGGAGVDTEAFF. DNA of the CDR3: TGTGCCAGCATTTCTGGTGGGGCAGGAGTGGACACTGAAGCTTTCTTT.

DNA for the CDR3: TGCAGCGTTGACTACTTAGGGGCAGGGGCAGACAATGAGCAGTTCTTC. Its translation is CSVDYLGAGADNEQFF. The chain employs TRBV29-1 and TRBJ2-1, with a possible D match to TRBD1 (6 bases). CDR3 length: 16 amino acids. Germline CDR1 and CDR2: SQVTM and ANQGSEA. With 3 bases removed from V and 5 bases from J, the gap between germline ends came to 20 bases.

This clone was counted between two and nine times. The V call is TRBV6-1, the J call TRBJ1-1; D remains ambiguous. This CDR3 is 13 amino acids long. Germline CDR1 and CDR2: MNHNS and SASEGT. V gave up 7 bases and J gave up 4 bases, with 13 bases separating them. In nucleotides, the CDR3 is TGTGCCAGCACTAAGGGTTTGTTCACTGAAGCTTTCTTT. Translation gives CASTKGLFTEAFF.

At least ten counts were recorded for this clone. The V and J genes are TRBV6-1 and TRBJ2-7, with TRBD1 identical over 9 bases. CDR3 size: 16 residues. Per germline, CDR1 MNHNS and CDR2 SASEGT. J lost 4 bases, V lost 5 bases, and 12 bases had no gene match. In DNA form, the CDR3 reads TGTGCCAGCAGTCCCTGGACAGGGGAAATCTATTACGAGCAGTACTTC. Residues: CASSPWTGEIYYEQYF.

This clone was seen many times. This rearrangement joins TRBV2 to TRBJ1-3; D is ambiguous. The CDR3 is 14 amino acids. Germline values: CDR1 SNHLY, CDR2 FYNNEI. Trimming took 3 bases from V and 4 from J, leaving 10 bases between them. The chain's CDR3 is CASSDKGSGNTIYF. The CDR3 DNA reads as TGTGCCAGCAGTGACAAGGGCTCCGGAAACACCATATATTTT.

This clone was seen many times. This sequence joins TRBV7-9 and TRBJ2-7, with D possibly being TRBD1 (6 bases). V was shortened by 5 bases and J by 4 bases, with 15 bases between the two germline ends. Germline V CDR1 and CDR2: SEHNR, FQNEAQ (reference sequence). The length of the CDR3 is 14 residues. This CDR3 reads CASSQWGQEYEQYF. CDR3 coding DNA: TGTGCCAGCAGCCAATGGGGACAAGAGTACGAGCAGTACTTC.

V and J are TRBV5-1 and TRBJ2-2; D is perhaps TRBD1 or TRBD2 (5 bases each). The germline V gene encodes CDR1 SGHRS and CDR2 YFSETQ. The CDR3 consists of 16 residues. The V gene lost 5 bases and the J gene lost 3 bases, with 17 bases spanning the gap. In DNA, the CDR3 is TGCGCCAGCAGTTTCTACCGGGACCAATACACCGGGGAGCTGTTTTTT. This sequence encodes CASSFYRDQYTGELFF.

This clone appeared many times. A junction boundary mismatches the germline segment, possibly from a read error. This chain joins TRBV6-1 and TRBJ1-5; perhaps TRBD1 as D (6 bases). This CDR3 has 16 residues. Germline V gene sequence: CDR1 MNHNS, CDR2 SASEGT. This CDR3 is CSVWGPGVYSNQPQHF. In nucleotides, the CDR3 is TGCTCCGTGTGGGGGCCAGGGGTCTATAGCAATCAGCCCCAGCATTTT.

This clone occurred many times. The chain has TRBV11-2 and TRBJ1-2; TRBD1 is a possible D gene (5 bases). CDR1 is SGHAT and CDR2 is FQNNGV in the germline V gene. This CDR3 contains 16 residues. Between the trimmed V and J ends, which lost 5 bases and 4 bases, there was a span of 20 bases. The DNA for the CDR3 is TGTGCCAGCAGCCCAAGCTTACGGGGCGCTTCCTATGGCTACACCTTC. Protein product: CASSPSLRGASYGYTF.

This clone showed up just a few times. V and J are TRBV6-1 and TRBJ1-1; 7 bases line up with TRBD1. This CDR3 region has 13 residues. V lost 6 bases to trimming and J lost 6 bases; unmatched junction nucleotides: 7. Germline V gives CDR1 MNHNS, CDR2 SASEGT. Here the CDR3 reads CASSRDSWAEAFF. The CDR3 DNA reads TGTGCCAGCAGCCGGGACAGCTGGGCTGAAGCTTTCTTT.

This clone occurred many times. This chain links TRBV20-1 with TRBJ2-1; possibly TRBD2 for D (6 bases). Germline V lookup: CDR1 DFQATT, CDR2 SNEGSKA (reference sequence). V gave up 3 bases and J gave up 0 bases, with 15 bases separating them. There are 16 residues in the CDR3. In DNA, the CDR3 is TGCAGTGCTAGGGCAATTAGCGGAGCCTCCTACAATGAGCAGTTCTTC. Its translation is CSARAISGASYNEQFF.

The sample holds many counts of this clone. The V and J genes are TRBV6-1 and TRBJ1-5; the D is unclear. The CDR3 spans 13 residues. Deletions cut 6 bases from V and 7 bases from J, with 13 bases between. The germline gives CDR1 MNHNS, CDR2 SASEGT. Written as DNA, the CDR3 is TGTGCCAGCAGAGCCCCCCCCAGCCAGCCCCAGCATTTT. It encodes CASRAPPSQPQHF.

This clone was picked up a small number of times. This CDR3 fails to terminate in the conserved phenylalanine or tryptophan, so it likely reflects a read error. This chain joins TRBV6-2 or TRBV6-3 and TRBJ2-2; unclear D gene. Germline CDR1 reads MNHEY; CDR2 reads SVGEGT. The V end lost 0 bases, the J end lost 5 bases, and 16 bases lay between the germline ends. This CDR3 has 17 amino acids. CDR3 sequence: CASSYSSGRPRTGELFL. In nucleotides, the CDR3 is TGTGCCAGCAGTTACTCCTCCGGACGGCCGAGGACCGGGGAGCTGTTTCTT.

A remark on this clone: Germline is not matched at one junction end, which may reflect a read error. V is TRBV14 and J is TRBJ1-2; D might be TRBD1 (6 bases). This CDR3 contains 16 residues. The germline V gene has CDR1 SGHDN and CDR2 FVKESK. CDR3 DNA sequence: TGTGCCAGCAGCCAAGTGACAGGTAGGGCCCCCTATTGCTACACCTTC. This translates into CASSQVTGRAPYCYTF. Full variable domain (remainder filled in from reference TRBV14 and TRBJ1-2): EAGVTQFPSHSVIEKGQTVTLRCDPISGHDNLYWYRRVMGKEIKFLLHFVKESKQDESGMPNNRFLAERTGGTYSTLKVQPAELEDSGVYFCASSQVTGRAPYCYTFGSGTRLTVV.

This clone was observed at least ten times. The rearrangement joins TRBV5-1 to TRBJ2-7; D possibly uses TRBD1 or TRBD2 (5 bases each). Between the trimmed V and J ends, which lost 4 bases and 4 bases, there was a span of 12 bases. This CDR3 comprises 13 residues. In germline, CDR1 is SGHRS, CDR2 YFSETQ. The CDR3 DNA follows: TGCGCCAGCAGCGGGGGTGGGCGATACGAGCAGTACTTC. It codes for CASSGGGRYEQYF.

This chain links TRBV30 with TRBJ2-6; D remains unclear. CDR1 and CDR2 (germline): GTSNPN, SVGIG (reference sequence). The CDR3 extends over 12 amino acids. V was cut by 3 bases and J by 3 bases, with 3 bases left in between. The CDR3 nucleotides are TGTGCCTGGAGGGGTGGGGCCAACGTCCTGACTTTC. Residues: CAWRGGANVLTF.